Listed here are 23 T cell receptor beta chains from one sample, sequenced in a study of shared clonotypes between healthy human individuals. Produced via immunoSEQ multiplex PCR; TCRdb's table is partial and in-frame only. Of about 1.1 million clones in the sample, 70% to 85% were seen once. The source material was memory CD4+ T cells from PBMCs. The sample's subset: CD45RA-negative fraction. The receptors originated from a man between 18 and 29 years old in good health. Some clones in this sample may be carry-over from other donors' samples.

The rearrangement links TRBV27 to TRBJ2-6; D gene unclear. This CDR3 comprises 15 residues. Trimming cost V 5 bases and J 2 bases, with 10 bases left between them. Per the germline V gene, CDR1 is MNHEY and CDR2 is SMNVEV (reference sequence). The CDR3 nucleotides are TGTGCCAGCAGTCCCGTAGGAGCTGGGGCCAACGTCCTGACTTTC. Its translation: CASSPVGAGANVLTF.

CDR3 coding DNA: TGTGCCAGCAGTTACCCACTAGCGACAAACAATGAGCAGTTCTTC. Its translation: CASSYPLATNNEQFF. The chain joins TRBV6-5 to TRBJ2-1; TRBD2 matches 7 bases. This CDR3 contains 15 residues. CDR1 is MNHEY, CDR2 SVGAGI, per germline. Unmatched junction bases numbered 6, after V lost 2 bases and J lost 5 bases.

The chain has TRBV20-1 and TRBJ1-4; TRBD1 matches 7 bases. Per germline, CDR1 DFQATT and CDR2 SNEGSKA (reference sequence). The CDR3 sequence is 11 residues long. V lost 5 bases and J lost 10; bases outside the gene matches: 4. The CDR3 nucleotides are TGCAGTGCTGAACAGGGGTCAAAACTGTTTTTT. Translated, it gives CSAEQGSKLFF.

This chain joins TRBV5-4 and TRBJ1-4, with a weak D call TRBD1 (6 bases). This CDR3 contains 16 residues. Germline CDR1 SGHNT, CDR2 YYREEE (reference sequence). Trimming cost V 3 bases and J 4 bases, with 16 bases left between them. The CDR3 coding sequence is TGTGCCAGCAGCTCCGAGACAGGACGGAATAATGAAAAACTGTTTTTT. This codes for CASSSETGRNNEKLFF.

The J gene is TRBJ2-3, the V gene TRBV9; 7 nucleotides agree with TRBD1. The CDR3 totals 16 residues. Trimming cost V 0 bases and J 2 bases; bases outside gene matches: 6. Germline CDR1 reads SGDLS; CDR2 reads YYNGEE. CDR3 region: CASSVAGTEDTDTQYF. The CDR3 DNA is TGTGCCAGCAGCGTAGCCGGGACAGAAGACACAGATACGCAGTATTTT.

This chain connects TRBV28 to TRBJ1-4; maybe TRBD1 (6 bases). V was pared by 5 bases and J by 6 bases, with 16 bases between. CDR1 and CDR2 from the germline V gene are MDHEN and SYDVKM. This CDR3 region has 15 residues. In nucleotides, the CDR3 is TGTGCCAGCAGTGCCTCCCTGGCAGGGGATGAAAAACTGTTTTTT. Translated, it gives CASSASLAGDEKLFF.

The rearrangement joins TRBV30 to TRBJ1-2; 7 nucleotides agree with TRBD1. CDR3 length: 13 residues. The trim removed 0 bases at V and 7 bases at J, leaving 5 bases unmatched. The V gene's germline CDR1 is GTSNPN and CDR2 SVGIG (reference sequence). This chain's CDR3 is CAWSVEGAGGYTF. CDR3 sequence (DNA): TGTGCCTGGAGTGTTGAGGGGGCGGGTGGCTACACCTTC. Filled out from reference TRBV30 and TRBJ1-2, the complete variable domain reads SQTIHQWPATLVQPVGSPLSLECTVEGTSNPNLYWYRQAAGRGLQLLFYSVGIGQISSEVPQNLSASRPQDRQFILSSKKLLLSDSGFYLCAWSVEGAGGYTFGSGTRLTVV.

The chain recombines TRBV30 with TRBJ2-7; D is undetermined. Trimming took off 5 bases at V and 0 bases at J, with 8 bases between the two ends. The CDR3 contains 12 residues. The germline gives CDR1 GTSNPN, CDR2 SVGIG (reference sequence). CDR3 DNA sequence: TGTGCCTGGGCAGGAGACTCCTACGAGCAGTACTTC. Translated: CAWAGDSYEQYF.

The V call is TRBV7-9, the J call TRBJ1-2; the D is unclear. Germline CDR1 reads SEHNR; CDR2 reads FQNEAQ (reference sequence). The germline V and J ends were trimmed by 6 bases and 8 bases, with 19 bases remaining between them. The CDR3 sequence is 14 residues long. The CDR3 nucleotides read TGTGCCAGCAGTGTAAGTGCAGGTCGTAGCGGCTACACCTTC. It yields the protein CASSVSAGRSGYTF.

The rearrangement uses TRBV19 and TRBJ1-1; D gene ambiguous. The V and J ends lost 4 bases and 1 base respectively, with 10 bases between them. This CDR3 spans 14 amino acids. Germline CDR1 is LNHDA and CDR2 is SQIVND (reference sequence). DNA of the CDR3: TGTGCCAGTAGTAAACAGTGGGGGAACACTGAAGCTTTCTTT. This codes for CASSKQWGNTEAFF. The full variable domain, in which reference TRBV19 and TRBJ1-1 provide the parts outside the CDR3, is DGGITQSPKYLFRKEGQNVTLSCEQNLNHDAMYWYRQDPGQGLRLIYYSQIVNDFQKGDIAEGYSVSREKKESFPLTVTSAQKNPTAFYLCASSKQWGNTEAFFGQGTRLTVV.

With respect to this clone: The junction departs from the called germline gene at one end, perhaps through a read error. J is TRBJ2-1 and V is TRBV29-1; D uncertain. CDR1 SQVTM and CDR2 ANQGSEA come from the germline V gene. CDR3 length: 12 residues. CDR3 nucleotide sequence: TGCAGCGTAGAAGCTGCAGTTAATGAGCAGTTCTTC. Translated, it gives CSVEAAVNEQFF.

In its sample, this clone was seen once. This chain uses TRBV30 with TRBJ1-1; 7 bases map to TRBD1. In germline, CDR1 is GTSNPN, CDR2 SVGIG (reference sequence). The J segment lost 6 bases and the V segment lost 3 bases, leaving 13 bases of the junction unmatched. There are 15 residues in the CDR3. The CDR3: CAWRLDWTGNAEAFF. DNA of the CDR3: TGTGCCTGGAGGCTTGATTGGACAGGAAACGCTGAAGCTTTCTTT.

This clone turned up a few times. This rearrangement joins TRBV5-1 to TRBJ1-5; TRBD1 agrees at 8 bases. The junction had 7 bases not matched to a gene; V was cut back by 4 bases and J by 7 bases. The CDR3 has 14 amino acids. Germline loops: CDR1 SGHRS, CDR2 YFSETQ. Here the CDR3 reads CASSPEDRDQPQHF. CDR3 bases: TGCGCCAGCAGCCCGGAGGACAGGGACCAGCCCCAGCATTTT.

This chain links TRBV25-1 with TRBJ1-5; D perhaps matches TRBD1 (5 bases). Looked up from germline, CDR1 is MGHDK and CDR2 is SYGVNS. The CDR3 is 13 amino acids. V was clipped by 5 bases and J by 8 bases, with 13 bases between them. Here the CDR3 DNA reads TGTGCCAGCAGTAGGGGACGTGGGGAGCCCCAGCATTTT. It is translated as CASSRGRGEPQHF. Filled out from reference TRBV25-1 and TRBJ1-5, the complete variable domain reads EADIYQTPRYLVIGTGKKITLECSQTMGHDKMYWYQQDPGMELHLIHYSYGVNSTEKGDLSSESTVSRIRTEHFPLTLESARPSHTSQYLCASSRGRGEPQHFGDGTRLSIL.

This clone showed up just once. The gene calls are TRBV25-1 and TRBJ2-5; 14 bases are shared with TRBD2. The J call is in doubt because the DNA end fits TRBJ2-7 better. The CDR3 loop spans 15 amino acids. The germline V gene encodes CDR1 MGHDK and CDR2 SYGVNS. As DNA, the CDR3 is TGTGCCAGCAGGGGGACTAGCGGGGGAATCTACGAGCAGTACTTC. This gives the protein CASRGTSGGIYEQYF.

The V gene is TRBV10-3, the J gene TRBJ1-4; D gene uncertain. Per germline, CDR1 ENHRY and CDR2 SYGVKD. V was pared by 6 bases and J by 4 bases, with 9 bases between. The CDR3 has 13 residues. Written as DNA, the CDR3 is TGTGCCATCAGAAGGTTGGTTAATGAAAAACTGTTTTTT. This gives the protein CAIRRLVNEKLFF.

This clone has just a few counts. The V call is TRBV7-9, the J call TRBJ2-5; D uncertain. Germline V CDR1 and CDR2: SEHNR, FQNEAQ (reference sequence). Trimming removed 8 bases from V and 9 bases from J, with 13 bases in between. CDR3 length equals 11 residues. CDR3 DNA: TGTGCCAGCTGGGTTGGGTTGGCCCAGTACTTC. The encoded protein is CASWVGLAQYF.

This clone was observed once. The chain couples TRBV7-2 to TRBJ1-5; 7 positions match TRBD1. Germline CDR1 and CDR2: SGHTA and FQGNSA. J was trimmed by 4 bases and V by 8 bases; bases with no gene match: 5. The CDR3 runs to 13 residues. CDR3 residues: CASGRQGNQPQHF. The CDR3 coding sequence is TGTGCCAGCGGAAGACAGGGTAATCAGCCCCAGCATTTT.

The chain carries TRBV30 and TRBJ2-7, with D perhaps TRBD1 or TRBD2 (5 bases each). The germline V gene has CDR1 GTSNPN and CDR2 SVGIG (reference sequence). The CDR3 spans 13 residues. The ends were cut back, 2 bases at V and 3 bases at J, with 11 bases in the middle. The CDR3 DNA follows: TGTGCCTGGAGTCTCAGGGAGCTCTACGAGCAGTACTTC. It specifies CAWSLRELYEQYF.

The CDR3 nucleotides read TGCGCCAGCAGTGAGTTCGGCTACCTCTCCCGCAATGAGCAGTTCTTC. Encoded protein: CASSEFGYLSRNEQFF. This sequence joins TRBV10-1 and TRBJ2-1, with D unresolved. Germline V gives CDR1 WNHNN, CDR2 SYGVQD (reference sequence). The germline V and J ends were trimmed by 1 base and 6 bases, with 16 bases remaining between them. The CDR3 extends over 16 amino acids.

This sequence joins TRBV5-6 and TRBJ2-3, with TRBD2 matching over 15 bases. This CDR3 has 18 residues. Germline loops: CDR1 SGHDT, CDR2 YYEEEE. The V segment lost 4 bases and the J segment 1 base; nucleotides outside the gene matches: 7. The CDR3 loop reads CASSPGLAGGGGTDTQYF. In nucleotides, the CDR3 is TGTGCCAGCAGCCCCGGACTAGCGGGAGGGGGGGGCACAGATACGCAGTATTTT.

The genes are TRBV9 and TRBJ2-1; 7 bases line up with TRBD1. This CDR3 has 15 residues. V dropped 4 bases and J dropped 2; count of bases not matched to a gene: 6. The germline V gene has CDR1 SGDLS and CDR2 YYNGEE. Here the CDR3 DNA reads TGTGCCAGCAGCCCCGTGGGACAGACCTACAATGAGCAGTTCTTC. This gives the protein CASSPVGQTYNEQFF.

This chain uses TRBV14 with TRBJ1-2; D possibly corresponds to TRBD1 (5 bases). Germline CDR1 SGHDN, CDR2 FVKESK. CDR3 length equals 16 residues. The germline V and J ends were trimmed by 4 bases and 5 bases, with 20 bases remaining between them. CDR3: CASSPGAGDVGYGYTF. The CDR3 nucleotides are TGTGCCAGCAGCCCCGGGGCGGGAGACGTGGGGTATGGCTACACCTTC.